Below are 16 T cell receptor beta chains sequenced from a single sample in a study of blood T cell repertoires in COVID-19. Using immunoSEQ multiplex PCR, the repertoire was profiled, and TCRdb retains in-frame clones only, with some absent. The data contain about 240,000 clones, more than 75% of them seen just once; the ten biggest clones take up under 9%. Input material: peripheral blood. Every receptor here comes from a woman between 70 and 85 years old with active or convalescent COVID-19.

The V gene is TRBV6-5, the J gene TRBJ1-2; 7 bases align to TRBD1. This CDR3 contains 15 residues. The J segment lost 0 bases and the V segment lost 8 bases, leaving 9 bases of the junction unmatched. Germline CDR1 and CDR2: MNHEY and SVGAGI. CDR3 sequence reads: CASGRGQRANYGYTF. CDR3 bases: TGTGCCAGCGGGCGGGGACAGCGAGCTAACTATGGCTACACCTTC.

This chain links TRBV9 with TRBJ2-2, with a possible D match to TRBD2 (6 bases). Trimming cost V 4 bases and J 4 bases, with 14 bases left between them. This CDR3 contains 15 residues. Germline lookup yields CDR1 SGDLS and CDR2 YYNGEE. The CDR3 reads CASSTRLVPTGELFF. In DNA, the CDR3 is TGTGCCAGCAGCACTCGACTAGTTCCCACCGGGGAGCTGTTTTTT. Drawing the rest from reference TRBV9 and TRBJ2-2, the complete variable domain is DSGVTQTPKHLITATGQRVTLRCSPRSGDLSVYWYQQSLDQGLQFLIQYYNGEERAKGNILERFSAQQFPDLHSELNLSSLELGDSALYFCASSTRLVPTGELFFGEGSRLTVL.

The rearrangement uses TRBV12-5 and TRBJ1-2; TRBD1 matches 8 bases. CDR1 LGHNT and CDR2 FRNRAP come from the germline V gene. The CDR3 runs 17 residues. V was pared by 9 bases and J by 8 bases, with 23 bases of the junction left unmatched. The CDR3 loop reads CASRPGTTTDRGGGYTF. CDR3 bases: TGTGCTAGCCGACCCGGGACAACGACTGACAGGGGAGGCGGCTACACCTTC.

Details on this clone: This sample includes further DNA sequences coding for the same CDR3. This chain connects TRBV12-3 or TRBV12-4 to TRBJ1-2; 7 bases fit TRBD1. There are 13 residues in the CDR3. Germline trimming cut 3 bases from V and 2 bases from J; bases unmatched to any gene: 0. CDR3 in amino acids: CASSLGQNYGYTF. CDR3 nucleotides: TGTGCCAGCAGTTTGGGACAGAACTATGGCTACACCTTC.

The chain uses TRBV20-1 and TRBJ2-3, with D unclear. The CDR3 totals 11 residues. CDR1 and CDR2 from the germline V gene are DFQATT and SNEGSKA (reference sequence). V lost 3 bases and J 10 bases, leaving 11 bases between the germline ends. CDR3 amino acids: CSARVVQSQYF. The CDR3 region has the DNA TGCAGTGCTAGGGTGGTACAATCGCAGTATTTT.

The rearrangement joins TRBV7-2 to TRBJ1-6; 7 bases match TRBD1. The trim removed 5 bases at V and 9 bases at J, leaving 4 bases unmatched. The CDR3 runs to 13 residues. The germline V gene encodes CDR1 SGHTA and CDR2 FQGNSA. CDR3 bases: TGTGCCAGCAGCGACAGGGTTAGTTCACCCCTCCACTTT. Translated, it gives CASSDRVSSPLHF. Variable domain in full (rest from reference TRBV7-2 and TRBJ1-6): GAGVSQSPSNKVTEKGKDVELRCDPISGHTALYWYRQSLGQGLEFLIYFQGNSAPDKSGLPSDRFSAERTGGSVSTLTIQRTQQEDSAVYLCASSDRVSSPLHFGNGTRLTVT.

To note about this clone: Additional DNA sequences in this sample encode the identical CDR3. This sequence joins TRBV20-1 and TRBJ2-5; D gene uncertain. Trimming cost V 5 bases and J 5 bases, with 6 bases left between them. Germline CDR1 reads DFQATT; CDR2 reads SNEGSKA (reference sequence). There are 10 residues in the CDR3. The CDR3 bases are TGCAGTGCTGCCTATGAGACCCAGTACTTC. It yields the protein CSAAYETQYF.

This CDR3 reads CASSPPDRRGSYEQYF. In DNA, the CDR3 is TGTGCCAGCAGCCCCCCAGACAGGCGAGGCTCCTACGAGCAGTACTTC. This rearrangement joins TRBV7-2 to TRBJ2-7; D perhaps matches TRBD1 (6 bases). The CDR3 runs to 16 residues. CDR1 is SGHTA and CDR2 is FQGNSA in the germline V gene. V was trimmed by 5 bases and J by 0 bases, leaving 17 bases between them.

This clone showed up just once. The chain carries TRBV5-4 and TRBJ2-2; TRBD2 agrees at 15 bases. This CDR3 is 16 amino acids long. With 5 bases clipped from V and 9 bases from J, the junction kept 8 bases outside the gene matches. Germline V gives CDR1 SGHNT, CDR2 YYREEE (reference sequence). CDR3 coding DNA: TGTGCCAGCAGAACCGGACTAGCGGGGGGGACCAGGGAGCTGTTTTTT. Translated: CASRTGLAGGTRELFF.

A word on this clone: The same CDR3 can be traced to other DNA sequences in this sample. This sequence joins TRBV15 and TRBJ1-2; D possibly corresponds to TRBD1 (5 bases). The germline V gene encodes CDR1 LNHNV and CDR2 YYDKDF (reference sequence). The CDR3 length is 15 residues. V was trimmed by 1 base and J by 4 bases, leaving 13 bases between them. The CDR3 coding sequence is TGTGCCACCAGCAGAGGAGGACAAGGATCCTATGGCTACACCTTC. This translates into CATSRGGQGSYGYTF.

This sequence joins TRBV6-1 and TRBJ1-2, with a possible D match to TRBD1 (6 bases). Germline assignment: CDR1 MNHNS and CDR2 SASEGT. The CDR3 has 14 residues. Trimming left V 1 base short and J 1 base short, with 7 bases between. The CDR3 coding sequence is TGTGCCAGCAGTGAAGGGGGGCTTAACTATGGCTACACCTTC. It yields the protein CASSEGGLNYGYTF.

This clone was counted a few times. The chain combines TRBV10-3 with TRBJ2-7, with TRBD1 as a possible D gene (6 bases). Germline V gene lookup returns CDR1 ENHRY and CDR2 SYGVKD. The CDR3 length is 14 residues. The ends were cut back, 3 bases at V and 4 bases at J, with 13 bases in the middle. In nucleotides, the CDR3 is TGTGCCATCAGTGAAAGACAGGACCATTACGAGCAGTACTTC. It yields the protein CAISERQDHYEQYF.

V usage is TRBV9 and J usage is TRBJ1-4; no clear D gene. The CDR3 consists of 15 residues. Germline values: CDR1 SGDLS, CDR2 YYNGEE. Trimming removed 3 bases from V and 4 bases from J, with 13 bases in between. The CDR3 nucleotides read TGTGCCAGCAGCGAACAGACGGGAAATAATGAAAAACTGTTTTTT. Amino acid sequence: CASSEQTGNNEKLFF.

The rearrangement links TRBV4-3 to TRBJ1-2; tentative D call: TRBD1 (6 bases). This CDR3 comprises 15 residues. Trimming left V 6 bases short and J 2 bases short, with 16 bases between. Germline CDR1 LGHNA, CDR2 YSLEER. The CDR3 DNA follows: TGCGCCAGCAGGGAAGTGGGGCAGGGGAACTATGGCTACACCTTC. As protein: CASREVGQGNYGYTF.

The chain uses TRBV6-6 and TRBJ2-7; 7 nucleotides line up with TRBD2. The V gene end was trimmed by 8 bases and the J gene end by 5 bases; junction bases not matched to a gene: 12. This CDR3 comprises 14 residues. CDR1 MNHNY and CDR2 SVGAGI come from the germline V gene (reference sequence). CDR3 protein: CASRVGEGYDEQYF. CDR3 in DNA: TGTGCCAGCCGGGTCGGGGAGGGATACGACGAGCAGTACTTC.

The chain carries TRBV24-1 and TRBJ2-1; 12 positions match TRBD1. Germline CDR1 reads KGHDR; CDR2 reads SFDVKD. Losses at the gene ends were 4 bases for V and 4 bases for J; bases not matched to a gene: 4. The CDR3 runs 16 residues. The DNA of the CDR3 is TGTGCCACCAGTGAGGGACAGGGGGCGGCATACAATGAGCAGTTCTTC. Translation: CATSEGQGAAYNEQFF.